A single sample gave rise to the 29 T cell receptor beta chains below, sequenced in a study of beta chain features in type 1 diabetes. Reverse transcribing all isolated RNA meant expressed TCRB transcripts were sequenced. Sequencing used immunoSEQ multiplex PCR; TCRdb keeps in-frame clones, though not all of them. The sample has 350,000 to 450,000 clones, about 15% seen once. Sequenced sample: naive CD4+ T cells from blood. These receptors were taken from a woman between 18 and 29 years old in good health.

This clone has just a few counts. In DNA, the CDR3 is TGTGCCAGCAGCCCTCGCATCCCGACAGTGAGACACACCATATATTTT. This codes for CASSPRIPTVRHTIYF. This chain joins TRBV9 and TRBJ1-3; the D gene is possibly TRBD1 (5 bases). This CDR3 is built from 16 residues. Germline V CDR1 and CDR2: SGDLS, YYNGEE. V lost 4 bases and J lost 8, with 22 bases in between.

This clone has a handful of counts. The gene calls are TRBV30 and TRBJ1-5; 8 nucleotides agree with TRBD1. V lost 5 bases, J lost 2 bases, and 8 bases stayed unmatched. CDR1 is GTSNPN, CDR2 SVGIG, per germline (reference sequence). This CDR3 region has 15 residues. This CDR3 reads CAWGQGRRGNQPQHF. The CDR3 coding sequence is TGTGCCTGGGGACAGGGTAGAAGGGGCAATCAGCCCCAGCATTTT.

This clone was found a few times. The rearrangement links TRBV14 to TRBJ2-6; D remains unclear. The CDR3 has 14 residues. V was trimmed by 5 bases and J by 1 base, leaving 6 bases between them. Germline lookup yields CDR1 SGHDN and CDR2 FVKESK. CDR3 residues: CASSFISGANVLTF. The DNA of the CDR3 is TGTGCCAGCAGCTTTATTTCTGGGGCCAACGTCCTGACTTTC.

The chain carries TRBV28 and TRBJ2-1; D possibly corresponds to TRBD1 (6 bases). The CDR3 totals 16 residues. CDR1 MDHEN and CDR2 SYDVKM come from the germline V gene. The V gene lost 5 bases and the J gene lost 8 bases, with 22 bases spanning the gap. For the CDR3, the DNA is TGTGCCAGCAGTCCGACAACAGGGATAGTTAGGGATGAGCAGTTCTTC. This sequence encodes CASSPTTGIVRDEQFF. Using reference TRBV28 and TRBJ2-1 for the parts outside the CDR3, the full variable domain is DVKVTQSSRYLVKRTGEKVFLECVQDMDHENMFWYRQDPGLGLRLIYFSYDVKMKEKGDIPEGYSVSREKKERFSLILESASTNQTSMYLCASSPTTGIVRDEQFFGPGTRLTVL.

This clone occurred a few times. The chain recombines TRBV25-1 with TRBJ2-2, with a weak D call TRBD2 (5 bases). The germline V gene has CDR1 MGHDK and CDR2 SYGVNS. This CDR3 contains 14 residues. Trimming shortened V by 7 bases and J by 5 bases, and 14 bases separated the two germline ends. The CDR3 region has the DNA TGTGCCAGCAAGTTGGGAGTTAAAACCGGGGAGCTGTTTTTT. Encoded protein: CASKLGVKTGELFF.

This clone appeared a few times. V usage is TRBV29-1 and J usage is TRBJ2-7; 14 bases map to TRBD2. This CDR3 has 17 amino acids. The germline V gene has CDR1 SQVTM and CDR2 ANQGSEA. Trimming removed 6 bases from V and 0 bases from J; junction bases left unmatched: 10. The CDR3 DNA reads TGCAGCGTAATGGGACTAGCGGGAGCCCAACTCTCCTACGAGCAGTACTTC. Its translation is CSVMGLAGAQLSYEQYF.

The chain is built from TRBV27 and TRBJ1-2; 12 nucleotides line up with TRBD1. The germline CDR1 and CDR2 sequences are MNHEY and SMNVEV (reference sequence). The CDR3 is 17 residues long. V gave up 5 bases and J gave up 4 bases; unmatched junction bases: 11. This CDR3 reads CASSPRSGTGGGYGYTF. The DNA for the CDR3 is TGTGCCAGCAGTCCTAGATCCGGGACAGGGGGCGGCTATGGCTACACCTTC.

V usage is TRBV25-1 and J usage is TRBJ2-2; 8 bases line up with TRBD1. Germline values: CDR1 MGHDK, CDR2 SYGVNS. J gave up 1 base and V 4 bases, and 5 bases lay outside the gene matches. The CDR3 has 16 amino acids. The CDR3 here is CASSVTGVRNTGELFF. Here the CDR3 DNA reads TGTGCCAGCAGTGTGACAGGGGTGAGGAACACCGGGGAGCTGTTTTTT.

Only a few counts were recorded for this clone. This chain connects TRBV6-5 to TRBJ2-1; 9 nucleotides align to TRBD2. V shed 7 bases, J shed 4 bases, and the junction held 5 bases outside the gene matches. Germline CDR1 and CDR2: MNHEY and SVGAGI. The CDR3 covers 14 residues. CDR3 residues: CASNGLAGYNEQFF. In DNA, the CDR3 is TGTGCCAGCAATGGGCTAGCGGGGTACAATGAGCAGTTCTTC.

This chain's CDR3 is CASRIDRTYGYTF. The CDR3 bases are TGTGCCAGCAGAATCGACAGGACCTATGGCTACACCTTC. The genes are TRBV6-5 and TRBJ1-2, with a weak D call TRBD1 (6 bases). Trimming took off 6 bases at V and 4 bases at J, with 12 bases between the two ends. The CDR3 covers 13 residues. The germline V gene has CDR1 MNHEY and CDR2 SVGAGI.

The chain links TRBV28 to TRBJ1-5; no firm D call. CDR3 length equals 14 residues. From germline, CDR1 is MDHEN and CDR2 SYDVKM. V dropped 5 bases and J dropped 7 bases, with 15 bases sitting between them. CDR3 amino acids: CASSPGGVGQPQHF. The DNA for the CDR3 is TGTGCCAGCAGTCCCGGCGGGGTCGGGCAGCCCCAGCATTTT. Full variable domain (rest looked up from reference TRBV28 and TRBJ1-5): DVKVTQSSRYLVKRTGEKVFLECVQDMDHENMFWYRQDPGLGLRLIYFSYDVKMKEKGDIPEGYSVSREKKERFSLILESASTNQTSMYLCASSPGGVGQPQHFGDGTRLSIL.

As DNA, the CDR3 is TGTGCCAGTACGTTGCGGGTAGGCTCCTACGAGCAGTACTTC. Amino acid sequence: CASTLRVGSYEQYF. The rearrangement joins TRBV19 to TRBJ2-7, with D perhaps matching TRBD2 (5 bases). The germline gives CDR1 LNHDA, CDR2 SQIVND (reference sequence). Between the trimmed V and J ends, which lost 7 bases and 0 bases, there was a span of 13 bases. This CDR3 region has 14 residues.

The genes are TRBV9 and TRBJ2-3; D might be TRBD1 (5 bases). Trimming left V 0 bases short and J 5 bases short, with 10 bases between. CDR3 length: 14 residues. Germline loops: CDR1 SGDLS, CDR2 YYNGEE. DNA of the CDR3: TGTGCCAGCAGCGTAGCTCCCAGGGAAGATACGCAGTATTTT. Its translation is CASSVAPREDTQYF.

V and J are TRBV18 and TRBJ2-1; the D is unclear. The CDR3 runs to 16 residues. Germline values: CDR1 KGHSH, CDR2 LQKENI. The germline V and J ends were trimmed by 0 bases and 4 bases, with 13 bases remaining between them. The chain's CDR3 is CASSPPQARLYNEQFF. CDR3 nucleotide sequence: TGTGCCAGCTCACCACCGCAGGCCCGCTTATACAATGAGCAGTTCTTC.

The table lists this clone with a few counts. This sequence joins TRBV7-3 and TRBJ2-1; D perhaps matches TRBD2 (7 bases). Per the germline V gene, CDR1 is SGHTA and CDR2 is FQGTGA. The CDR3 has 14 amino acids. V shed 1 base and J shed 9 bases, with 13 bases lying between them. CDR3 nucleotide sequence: TGTGCCAGCAGCTTAAAACAGGGAGGGAGTGAGCAGTTCTTC. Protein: CASSLKQGGSEQFF.

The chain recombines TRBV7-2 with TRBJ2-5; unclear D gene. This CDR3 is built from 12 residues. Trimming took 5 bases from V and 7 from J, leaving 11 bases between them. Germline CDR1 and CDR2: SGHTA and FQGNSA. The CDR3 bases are TGTGCCAGCAGCCCCCCCCCAGGGACCCAGTACTTC. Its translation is CASSPPPGTQYF.

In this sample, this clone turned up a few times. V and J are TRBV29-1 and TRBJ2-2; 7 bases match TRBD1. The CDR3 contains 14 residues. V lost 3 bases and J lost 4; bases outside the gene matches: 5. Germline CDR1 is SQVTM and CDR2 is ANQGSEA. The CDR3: CSVDAPGGTGELFF. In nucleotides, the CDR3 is TGCAGCGTTGATGCGCCAGGGGGCACCGGGGAGCTGTTTTTT.

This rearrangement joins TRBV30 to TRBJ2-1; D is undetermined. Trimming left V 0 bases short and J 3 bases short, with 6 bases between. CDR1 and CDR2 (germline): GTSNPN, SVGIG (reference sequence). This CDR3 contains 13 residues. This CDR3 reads CAWSVLGYNEQFF. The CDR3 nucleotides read TGTGCCTGGAGTGTACTTGGCTACAATGAGCAGTTCTTC.

The DNA for the CDR3 is TGTGCCAGCAGCGGGGCAGGGGCTCTAAATGAAAAACTGTTTTTT. This gives the protein CASSGAGALNEKLFF. The V call is TRBV9, the J call TRBJ1-4, with D possibly TRBD1 on 6 matching bases. The germline CDR1 and CDR2 sequences are SGDLS and YYNGEE. V lost 3 bases to trimming and J lost 5 bases, with 14 bases between them. The CDR3 covers 15 residues.

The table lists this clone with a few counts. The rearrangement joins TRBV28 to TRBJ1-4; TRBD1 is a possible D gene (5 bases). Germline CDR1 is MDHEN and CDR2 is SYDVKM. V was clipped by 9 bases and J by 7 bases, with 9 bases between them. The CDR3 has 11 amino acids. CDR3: CASRGPEKLFF. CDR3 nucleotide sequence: TGTGCCAGTAGGGGTCCTGAAAAACTGTTTTTT. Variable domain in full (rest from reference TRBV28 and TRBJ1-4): DVKVTQSSRYLVKRTGEKVFLECVQDMDHENMFWYRQDPGLGLRLIYFSYDVKMKEKGDIPEGYSVSREKKERFSLILESASTNQTSMYLCASRGPEKLFFGSGTQLSVL.

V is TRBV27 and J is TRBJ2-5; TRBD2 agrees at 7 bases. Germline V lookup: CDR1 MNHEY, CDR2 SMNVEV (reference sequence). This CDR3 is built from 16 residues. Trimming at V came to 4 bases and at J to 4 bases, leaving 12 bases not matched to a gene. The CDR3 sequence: CASSSAGSRSRETQYF. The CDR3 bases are TGTGCCAGCAGTTCAGCGGGGAGTAGGTCTCGAGAGACCCAGTACTTC.

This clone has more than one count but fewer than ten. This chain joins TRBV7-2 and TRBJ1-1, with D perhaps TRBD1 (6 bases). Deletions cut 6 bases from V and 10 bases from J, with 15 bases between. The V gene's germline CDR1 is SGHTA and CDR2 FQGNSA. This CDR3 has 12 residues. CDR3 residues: CASRRGASGAFF. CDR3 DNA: TGTGCCAGCAGGCGGGGGGCCTCGGGAGCTTTCTTT.

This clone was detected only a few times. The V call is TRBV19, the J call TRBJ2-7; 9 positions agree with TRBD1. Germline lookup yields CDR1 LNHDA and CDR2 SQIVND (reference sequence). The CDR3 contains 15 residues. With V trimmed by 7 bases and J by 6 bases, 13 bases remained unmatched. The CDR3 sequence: CASNPGTGNVVEQYF. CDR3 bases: TGTGCCAGTAACCCAGGGACAGGGAATGTCGTCGAGCAGTACTTC.

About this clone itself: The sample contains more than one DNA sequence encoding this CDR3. CDR3 region: CASSSPSGNSYEQYF. The CDR3 DNA sequence: TGTGCCAGCAGTTCCCCTAGCGGGAACTCCTACGAGCAGTACTTC. The V gene is TRBV28, the J gene TRBJ2-7, with TRBD2 matching over 9 bases. J gave up 0 bases and V 4 bases, and 4 bases lay outside the gene matches. The CDR3 length is 15 residues. The V gene's germline CDR1 is MDHEN and CDR2 SYDVKM. Together with reference TRBV28 and TRBJ2-7, the CDR3 gives the full variable domain: DVKVTQSSRYLVKRTGEKVFLECVQDMDHENMFWYRQDPGLGLRLIYFSYDVKMKEKGDIPEGYSVSREKKERFSLILESASTNQTSMYLCASSSPSGNSYEQYFGPGTRLTVT.

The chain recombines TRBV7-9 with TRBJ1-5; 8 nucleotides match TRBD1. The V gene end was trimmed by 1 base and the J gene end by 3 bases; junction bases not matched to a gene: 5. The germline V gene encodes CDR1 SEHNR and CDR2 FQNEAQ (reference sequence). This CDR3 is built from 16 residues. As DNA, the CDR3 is TGTGCCAGCAGCTTAGGCGGGACAGGCTCCAATCAGCCCCAGCATTTT. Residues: CASSLGGTGSNQPQHF.

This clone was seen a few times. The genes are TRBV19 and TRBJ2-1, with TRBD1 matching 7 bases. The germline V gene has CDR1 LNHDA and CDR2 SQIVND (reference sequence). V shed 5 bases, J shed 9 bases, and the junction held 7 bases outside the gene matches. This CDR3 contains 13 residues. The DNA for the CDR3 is TGTGCCAGTAGTCGCGAGGGGGCCAGTGAGCAGTTCTTC. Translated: CASSREGASEQFF.

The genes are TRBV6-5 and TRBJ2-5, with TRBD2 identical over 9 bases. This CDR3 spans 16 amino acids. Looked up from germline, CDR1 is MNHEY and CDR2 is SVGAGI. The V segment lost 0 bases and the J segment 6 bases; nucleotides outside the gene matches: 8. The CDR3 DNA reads TGTGCCAGCAGTTACTCGGATAGCGGGAGAGGGAAGACCCAGTACTTC. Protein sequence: CASSYSDSGRGKTQYF.

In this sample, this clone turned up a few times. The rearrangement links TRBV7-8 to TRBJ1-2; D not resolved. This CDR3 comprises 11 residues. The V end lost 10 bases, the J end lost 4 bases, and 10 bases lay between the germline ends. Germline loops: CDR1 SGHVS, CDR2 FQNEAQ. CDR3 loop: CATIDSYGYTF. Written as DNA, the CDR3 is TGTGCCACCATAGACTCCTATGGCTACACCTTC.

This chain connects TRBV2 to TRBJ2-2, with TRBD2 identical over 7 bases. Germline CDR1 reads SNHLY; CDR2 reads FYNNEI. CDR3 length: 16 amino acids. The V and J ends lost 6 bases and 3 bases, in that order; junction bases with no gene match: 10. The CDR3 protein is CASRRGRDGDTGELFF. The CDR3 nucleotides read TGTGCCAGCAGGAGAGGGAGGGACGGGGACACCGGGGAGCTGTTTTTT.